This T cell receptor (beta chain) appears in the sequencing data of a study of beta chain features in type 1 diabetes. Notes on the study in general: Patients' naive, central memory and Treg TCRB repertoires seemed closer to one another than those of healthy donors. The question of HLA type influencing TCRB rearrangement was one that remained unresolved here.

Every bit of the isolated RNA underwent reverse transcription, so sequencing read expressed TCRB transcripts. Libraries were prepared by immunoSEQ multiplex PCR; TCRdb keeps only in-frame clonotypes and omits some of them. The sample consists of 810,000 or so clones, 15% to 20% of them appearing once. Donors underwent one heparinised blood draw, 100 to 150 mL on average. Trimming stripped 8 bases from V and 4 bases from J, with 9 bases between. Germline CDR1 is MNHNY and CDR2 is SVGAGI (reference sequence). The CDR3 loop spans 11 amino acids. Comment on this clone: Its target is unknown. The sample holds other DNA sequences that translate to the same CDR3.

V gene TRBV6-6 combines with J gene TRBJ2-7; weak D call: TRBD2 (6 bases). Sequencing input: naive CD4+ T cells from blood. The origin of this receptor is a woman under 30 in good health. In nucleotides, the CDR3 is TGTGCCAGCGGTGGGAGGTACGAGCAGTACTTC. It codes for CASGGRYEQYF.